Each of the 9 T cell receptor beta chains below was sequenced from the same sample in a study of response to subunit inactivated influenza vaccine. TCRdb reprocessed the RT-PCR reads with MiXCR, giving one entry per CDR3 protein. The table lists hundreds of thousands of distinct CDR3 sequences, about 25% of them singletons. Here the sequenced sample was CD4+ T cells sorted from PBMCs, taken around 5 days after vaccination. These receptors were taken from a man aged 50 or older who received an inactivated influenza vaccine.

The J gene is TRBJ2-7, the V gene TRBV7-2, with no clear D. The V end was cut by 5 bases, the J end by 4 bases, with 6 bases between. Germline V gene lookup returns CDR1 SGHTA and CDR2 FQGNSA. CDR3 length equals 11 residues. CDR3 DNA: TGTGCCAGCAGCCCGAAATACGAGCAGTACTTC. Translated: CASSPKYEQYF.

This sequence joins TRBV7-9 and TRBJ1-1; D remains ambiguous. Looked up from germline, CDR1 is SEHNR and CDR2 is FQNEAQ (reference sequence). V dropped 4 bases and J dropped 11 bases, with 5 bases sitting between them. The CDR3 is made up of 9 amino acids. As DNA, the CDR3 is TGTGCCAGCAGCTCGGAGGCTTTCTTT. Its translation is CASSSEAFF.

The V call is TRBV12-3 or TRBV12-4, the J call TRBJ2-3, with unresolved D. The ends were cut back, 7 bases at V and 2 bases at J, with 13 bases in the middle. The length of the CDR3 is 14 residues. The chain's CDR3 is CASTPGGFTDTQYF. DNA of the CDR3: TGTGCCAGCACCCCGGGCGGTTTCACAGATACGCAGTATTTT.

V is TRBV20-1 and J is TRBJ2-3; tentatively, D is TRBD2 (5 bases). Trimming removed 5 bases from V and 6 bases from J, with 15 bases in between. Per germline, CDR1 DFQATT and CDR2 SNEGSKA (reference sequence). The CDR3 spans 13 residues. CDR3 coding DNA: TGCAGTGCTCCAAGGACTGCGACGGATACGCAGTATTTT. Translating gives CSAPRTATDTQYF.

V gene TRBV27 combines with J gene TRBJ2-7; D gene unclear. Germline V CDR1 and CDR2: MNHEY, SMNVEV (reference sequence). Between the trimmed V and J ends, which lost 2 bases and 3 bases, there was a span of 8 bases. This CDR3 contains 13 residues. The CDR3 spells CASSLKQHYEQYF. In DNA, the CDR3 is TGTGCCAGCAGTTTAAAACAACACTACGAGCAGTACTTC.

V and J are TRBV5-6 and TRBJ2-7; D possibly matches TRBD1 or TRBD2 (6 bases each). Germline V gene lookup returns CDR1 SGHDT and CDR2 YYEEEE. Trimming removed 4 bases from V and 6 bases from J, with 14 bases in between. The CDR3 has 13 residues. CDR3 region: CASSLRGVSEQYF. CDR3 DNA sequence: TGTGCCAGCAGCCTGAGGGGGGTTAGCGAGCAGTACTTC.

The V and J genes are TRBV2 and TRBJ2-3, with 10 bases identical to TRBD2. Germline V gene lookup returns CDR1 SNHLY and CDR2 FYNNEI. The CDR3 has 18 residues. The J segment lost 0 bases and the V segment lost 3 bases, leaving 9 bases of the junction unmatched. The CDR3 DNA reads as TGTGCCAGCAGTGATGTTTTAGCGGGGGGCCCTAGCACAGATACGCAGTATTTT. As protein: CASSDVLAGGPSTDTQYF.

CDR3 coding DNA: TGCGCCAGCAGCTTTAAGGGCAGGGAGCAAGCTTTCTTT. It specifies CASSFKGREQAFF. The V gene is TRBV5-1, the J gene TRBJ1-1; D is perhaps TRBD1 (5 bases). V lost 2 bases and J lost 9, with 14 bases in between. CDR3 length: 13 residues. Per germline, CDR1 SGHRS and CDR2 YFSETQ.

J is TRBJ2-2 and V is TRBV5-6; 14 nucleotides align to TRBD2. Trimming at V came to 5 bases and at J to 5 bases, leaving 8 bases not matched to a gene. Per germline, CDR1 SGHDT and CDR2 YYEEEE. The CDR3 is 17 amino acids. This CDR3 reads CASSSWGTSGGTGELFF. The CDR3 DNA reads as TGTGCCAGCAGTTCCTGGGGGACTAGCGGGGGAACCGGGGAGCTGTTTTTT. Using reference TRBV5-6 and TRBJ2-2 for the parts outside the CDR3, the full variable domain is DAGVTQSPTHLIKTRGQQVTLRCSPKSGHDTVSWYQQALGQGPQFIFQYYEEEERQRGNFPDRFSGHQFPNYSSELNVNALLLGDSALYLCASSSWGTSGGTGELFFGEGSRLTVL.